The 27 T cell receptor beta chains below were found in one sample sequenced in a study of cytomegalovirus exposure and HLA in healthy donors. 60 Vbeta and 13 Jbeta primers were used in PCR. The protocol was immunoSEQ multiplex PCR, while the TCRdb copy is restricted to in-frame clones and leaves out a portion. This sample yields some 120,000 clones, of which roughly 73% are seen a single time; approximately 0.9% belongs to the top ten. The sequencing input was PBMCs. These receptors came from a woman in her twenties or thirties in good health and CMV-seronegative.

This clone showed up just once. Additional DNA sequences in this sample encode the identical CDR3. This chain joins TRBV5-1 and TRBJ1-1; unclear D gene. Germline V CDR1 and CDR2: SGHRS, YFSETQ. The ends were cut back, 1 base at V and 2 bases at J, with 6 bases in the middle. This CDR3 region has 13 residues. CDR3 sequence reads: CASSLRGNTEAFF. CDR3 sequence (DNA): TGCGCCAGCAGCTTGCGTGGCAACACTGAAGCTTTCTTT. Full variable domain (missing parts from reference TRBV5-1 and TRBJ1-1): KAGVTQTPRYLIKTRGQQVTLSCSPISGHRSVSWYQQTPGQGLQFLFEYFSETQRNKGNFPGRFSGRQFSNSRSEMNVSTLELGDSALYLCASSLRGNTEAFFGQGTRLTVV.

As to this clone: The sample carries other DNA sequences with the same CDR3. CDR3 region: CASSPPGGSYEQYF. DNA of the CDR3: TGTGCCAGCTCACCACCAGGGGGCAGCTACGAGCAGTACTTC. The chain carries TRBV18 and TRBJ2-7, with TRBD1 matching 7 bases. Germline trimming cut 0 bases from V and 3 bases from J; bases unmatched to any gene: 2. CDR3 length: 14 residues. Germline V gene data show CDR1 as KGHSH and CDR2 as LQKENI.

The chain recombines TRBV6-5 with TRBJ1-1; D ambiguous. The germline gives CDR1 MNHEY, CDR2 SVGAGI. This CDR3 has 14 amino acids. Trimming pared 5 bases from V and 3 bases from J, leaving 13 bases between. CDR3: CASSRATPYTEAFF. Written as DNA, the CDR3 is TGTGCCAGCAGTAGAGCTACCCCTTACACTGAAGCTTTCTTT.

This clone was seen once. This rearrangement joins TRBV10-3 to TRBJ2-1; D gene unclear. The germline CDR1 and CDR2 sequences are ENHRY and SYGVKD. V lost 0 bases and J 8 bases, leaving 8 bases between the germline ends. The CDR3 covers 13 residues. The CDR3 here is CAISESYTHEQFF. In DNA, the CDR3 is TGTGCCATCAGTGAGTCTTACACCCATGAGCAGTTCTTC.

Here the CDR3 DNA reads TGTGCCAGCAGCGCCCGACTAGCGGGGGAAACCTACAATGAGCAGTTCTTC. It translates to CASSARLAGETYNEQFF. The gene calls are TRBV7-8 and TRBJ2-1; 12 bases line up with TRBD2. The length of the CDR3 is 17 residues. Trimming cost V 5 bases and J 2 bases; bases outside gene matches: 7. Germline CDR1 SGHVS, CDR2 FQNEAQ.

The CDR3 bases are TGTGCCAGCAGCCTCACACCCGTCGGAGAAAATGAGCAGTTCTTC. It is translated as CASSLTPVGENEQFF. V and J are TRBV4-2 and TRBJ2-1; no clear D gene. CDR1 and CDR2 (germline): LGHNA, YNFKEQ. The length of the CDR3 is 15 residues. The V end lost 4 bases, the J end lost 7 bases, and 17 bases lay between the germline ends.

The CDR3 protein is CAWTYGTDYGYTF. In DNA, the CDR3 is TGTGCCTGGACTTACGGGACAGACTATGGCTACACCTTC. This rearrangement joins TRBV30 to TRBJ1-2, with 7 bases matching TRBD1. The CDR3 covers 13 residues. The trim removed 4 bases at V and 3 bases at J, leaving 5 bases unmatched. Germline CDR1 and CDR2: GTSNPN and SVGIG (reference sequence).

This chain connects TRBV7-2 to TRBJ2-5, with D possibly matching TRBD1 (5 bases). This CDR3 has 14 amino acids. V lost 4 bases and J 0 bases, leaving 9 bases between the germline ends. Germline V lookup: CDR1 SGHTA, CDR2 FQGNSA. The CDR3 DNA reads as TGTGCCAGCAGCTCGCAGGGCGACCAAGAGACCCAGTACTTC. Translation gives CASSSQGDQETQYF. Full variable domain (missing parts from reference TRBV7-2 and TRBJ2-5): GAGVSQSPSNKVTEKGKDVELRCDPISGHTALYWYRQSLGQGLEFLIYFQGNSAPDKSGLPSDRFSAERTGGSVSTLTIQRTQQEDSAVYLCASSSQGDQETQYFGPGTRLLVL.

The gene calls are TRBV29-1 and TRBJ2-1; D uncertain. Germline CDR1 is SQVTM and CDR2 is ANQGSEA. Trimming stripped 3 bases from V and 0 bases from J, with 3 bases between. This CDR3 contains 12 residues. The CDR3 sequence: CSVDSSYNEQFF. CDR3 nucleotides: TGCAGCGTTGATAGCTCCTACAATGAGCAGTTCTTC.

The CDR3 protein is CASSLTLTGTDTQYF. For the CDR3, the DNA is TGCGCCAGCAGCTTGACATTAACAGGCACAGATACGCAGTATTTT. The rearrangement joins TRBV5-1 to TRBJ2-3; D remains ambiguous. V was clipped by 1 base and J by 1 base, with 10 bases between them. The CDR3 has 15 amino acids. Germline V lookup: CDR1 SGHRS, CDR2 YFSETQ.

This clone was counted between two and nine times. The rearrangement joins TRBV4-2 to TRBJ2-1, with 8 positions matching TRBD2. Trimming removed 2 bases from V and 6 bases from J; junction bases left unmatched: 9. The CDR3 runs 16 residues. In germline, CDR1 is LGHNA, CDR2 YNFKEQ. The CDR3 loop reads CASSQSGTSGVNEQFF. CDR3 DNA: TGTGCCAGCAGCCAAAGCGGGACTAGTGGTGTCAATGAGCAGTTCTTC.

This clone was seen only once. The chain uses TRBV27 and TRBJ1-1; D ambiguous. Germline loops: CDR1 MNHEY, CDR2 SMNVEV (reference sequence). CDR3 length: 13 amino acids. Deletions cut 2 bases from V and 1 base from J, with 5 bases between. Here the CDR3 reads CASSLRWNTEAFF. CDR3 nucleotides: TGTGCCAGCAGTTTACGTTGGAACACTGAAGCTTTCTTT.

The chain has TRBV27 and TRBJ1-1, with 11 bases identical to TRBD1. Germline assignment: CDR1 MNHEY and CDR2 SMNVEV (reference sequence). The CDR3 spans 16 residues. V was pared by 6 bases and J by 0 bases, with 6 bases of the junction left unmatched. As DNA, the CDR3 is TGTGCCAGCAGCTTAGGACAGGGGGCGATGAACACTGAAGCTTTCTTT. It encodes CASSLGQGAMNTEAFF.

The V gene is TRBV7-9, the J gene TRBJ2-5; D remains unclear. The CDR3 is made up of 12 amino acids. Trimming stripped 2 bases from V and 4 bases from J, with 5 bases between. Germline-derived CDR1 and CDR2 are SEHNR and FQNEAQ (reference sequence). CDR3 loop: CASSLLGETQYF. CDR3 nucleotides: TGTGCCAGCAGCTTACTAGGAGAGACCCAGTACTTC.

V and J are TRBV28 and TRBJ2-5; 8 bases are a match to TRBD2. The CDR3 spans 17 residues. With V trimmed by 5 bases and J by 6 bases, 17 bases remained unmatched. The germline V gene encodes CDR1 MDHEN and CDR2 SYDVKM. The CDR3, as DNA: TGTGCCAGCAGTATCGGGGGGGCGCCCCGAGACGGGAAGACCCAGTACTTC. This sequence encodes CASSIGGAPRDGKTQYF.

For the CDR3, the DNA is TGTGCCAGCAGTTTATCGGGTTACACCGGGGAGCTGTTTTTT. Protein: CASSLSGYTGELFF. The chain uses TRBV28 and TRBJ2-2; D gene uncertain. With 1 base removed from V and 3 bases from J, the gap between germline ends came to 6 bases. This CDR3 contains 14 residues. Germline V gene data show CDR1 as MDHEN and CDR2 as SYDVKM.

The CDR3 bases are TGTGCCAGCAGCTTAGGGACTAGCGGTGAGCAGTTCTTC. It yields the protein CASSLGTSGEQFF. The V call is TRBV7-6, the J call TRBJ2-1; 10 bases are shared with TRBD2. CDR3 length equals 13 residues. V lost 1 base, J lost 9 bases, and 0 bases stayed unmatched. Per the germline V gene, CDR1 is SGHVS and CDR2 is FNYEAQ.

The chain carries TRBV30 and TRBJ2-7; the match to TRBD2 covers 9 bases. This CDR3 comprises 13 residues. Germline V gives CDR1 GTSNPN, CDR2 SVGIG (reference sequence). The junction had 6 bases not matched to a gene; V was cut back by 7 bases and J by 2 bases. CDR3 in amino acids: CAYTGLATYEQYF. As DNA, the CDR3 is TGTGCCTACACTGGACTAGCGACCTACGAGCAGTACTTC.

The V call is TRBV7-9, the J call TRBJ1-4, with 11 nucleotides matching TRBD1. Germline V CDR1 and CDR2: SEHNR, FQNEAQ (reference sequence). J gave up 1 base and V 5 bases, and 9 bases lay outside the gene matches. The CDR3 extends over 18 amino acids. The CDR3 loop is CASSPTMGTGGTNEKLFF. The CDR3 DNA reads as TGTGCCAGCAGCCCGACGATGGGGACAGGGGGAACTAATGAAAAACTGTTTTTT.

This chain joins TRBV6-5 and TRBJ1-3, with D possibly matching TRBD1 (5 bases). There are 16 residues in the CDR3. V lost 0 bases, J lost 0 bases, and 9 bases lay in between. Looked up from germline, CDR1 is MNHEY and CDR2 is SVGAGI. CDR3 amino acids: CASSYSGRVSGNTIYF. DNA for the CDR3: TGTGCCAGCAGTTACTCGGGCAGGGTCTCTGGAAACACCATATATTTT.

Written as DNA, the CDR3 is TGCGCCAGCAGCTTGGGGGACAGAGATCAGCCCCAGCATTTT. Protein product: CASSLGDRDQPQHF. V usage is TRBV5-1 and J usage is TRBJ1-5; TRBD1 matches 7 bases. The junction had 2 bases not matched to a gene; V was cut back by 0 bases and J by 5 bases. The CDR3 spans 14 residues. CDR1 is SGHRS and CDR2 is YFSETQ in the germline V gene.

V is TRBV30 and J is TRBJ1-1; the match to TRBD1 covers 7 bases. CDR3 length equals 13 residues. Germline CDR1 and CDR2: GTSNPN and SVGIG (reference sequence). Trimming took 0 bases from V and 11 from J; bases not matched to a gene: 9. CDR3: CAWSVQTGQGAFF. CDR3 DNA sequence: TGTGCCTGGAGTGTACAGACAGGGCAAGGGGCTTTCTTT.

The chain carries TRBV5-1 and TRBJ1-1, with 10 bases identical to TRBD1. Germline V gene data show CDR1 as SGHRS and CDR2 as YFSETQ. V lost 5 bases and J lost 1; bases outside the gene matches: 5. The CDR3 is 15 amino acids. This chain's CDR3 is CASRGRTGGNTEAFF. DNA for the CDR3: TGCGCCAGCAGAGGTAGGACAGGGGGGAACACTGAAGCTTTCTTT. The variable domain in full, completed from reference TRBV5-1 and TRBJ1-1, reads KAGVTQTPRYLIKTRGQQVTLSCSPISGHRSVSWYQQTPGQGLQFLFEYFSETQRNKGNFPGRFSGRQFSNSRSEMNVSTLELGDSALYLCASRGRTGGNTEAFFGQGTRLTVV.

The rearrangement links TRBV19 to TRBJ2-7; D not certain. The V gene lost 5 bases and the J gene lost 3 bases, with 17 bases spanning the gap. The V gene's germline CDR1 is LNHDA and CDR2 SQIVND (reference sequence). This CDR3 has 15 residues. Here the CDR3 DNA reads TGTGCCAGTAGTCCCCAACCCACCTATCACTACGAGCAGTACTTC. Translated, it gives CASSPQPTYHYEQYF.

CDR3 sequence reads: CASSPEAGNHEQYF. CDR3 in DNA: TGTGCCAGCTCACCTGAGGCAGGGAATCACGAGCAGTACTTC. The V call is TRBV18, the J call TRBJ2-7, with a weak D call TRBD1 (5 bases). Trimming removed 3 bases from V and 5 bases from J, with 14 bases in between. The CDR3 runs to 14 residues. Germline assignment: CDR1 KGHSH and CDR2 LQKENI.

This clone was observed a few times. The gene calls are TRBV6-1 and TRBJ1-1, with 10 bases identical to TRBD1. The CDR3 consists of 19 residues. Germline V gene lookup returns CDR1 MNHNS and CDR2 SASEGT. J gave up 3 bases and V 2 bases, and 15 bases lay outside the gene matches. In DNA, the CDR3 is TGTGCCAGCAGTGAAAGTCGTCGGACAGGGGGGGATAAGGACACTGAAGCTTTCTTT. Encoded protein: CASSESRRTGGDKDTEAFF.

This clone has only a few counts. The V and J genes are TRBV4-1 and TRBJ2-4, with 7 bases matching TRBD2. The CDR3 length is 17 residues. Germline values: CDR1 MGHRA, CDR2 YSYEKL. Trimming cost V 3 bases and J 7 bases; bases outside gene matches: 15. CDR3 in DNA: TGCGCCAGCAGCCAGGGGACTATCAGGCGGCGGGAGAACATTCAGTACTTC. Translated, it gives CASSQGTIRRRENIQYF.